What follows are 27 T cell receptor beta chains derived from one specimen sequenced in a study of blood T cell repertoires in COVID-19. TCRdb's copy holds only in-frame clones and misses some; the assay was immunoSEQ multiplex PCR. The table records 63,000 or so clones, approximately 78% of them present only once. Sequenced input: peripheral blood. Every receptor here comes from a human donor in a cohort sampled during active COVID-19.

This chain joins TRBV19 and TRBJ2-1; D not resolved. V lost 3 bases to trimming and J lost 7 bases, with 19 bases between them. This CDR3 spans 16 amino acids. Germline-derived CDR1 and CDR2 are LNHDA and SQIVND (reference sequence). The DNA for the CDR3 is TGTGCCAGTAGTATTCAGTTAGCACCTATAGGTAATGAGCAGTTCTTC. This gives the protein CASSIQLAPIGNEQFF.

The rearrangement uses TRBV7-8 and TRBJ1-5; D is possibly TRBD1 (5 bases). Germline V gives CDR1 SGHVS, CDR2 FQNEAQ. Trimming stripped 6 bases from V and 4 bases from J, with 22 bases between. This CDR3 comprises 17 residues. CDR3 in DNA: TGTGCCAGCAGACTCACTGCGGGGCAGTTAAGTAATCAGCCCCAGCATTTT. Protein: CASRLTAGQLSNQPQHF.

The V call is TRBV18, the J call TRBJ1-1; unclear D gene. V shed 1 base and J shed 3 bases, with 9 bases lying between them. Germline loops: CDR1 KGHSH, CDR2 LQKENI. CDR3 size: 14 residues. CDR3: CASSPLDGDTEAFF. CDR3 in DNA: TGTGCCAGCTCACCACTAGACGGGGACACTGAAGCTTTCTTT. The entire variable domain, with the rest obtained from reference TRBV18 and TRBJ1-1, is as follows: NAGVMQNPRHLVRRRGQEARLRCSPMKGHSHVYWYRQLPEEGLKFMVYLQKENIIDESGMPKERFSAEFPKEGPSILRIQQVVRGDSAAYFCASSPLDGDTEAFFGQGTRLTVV.

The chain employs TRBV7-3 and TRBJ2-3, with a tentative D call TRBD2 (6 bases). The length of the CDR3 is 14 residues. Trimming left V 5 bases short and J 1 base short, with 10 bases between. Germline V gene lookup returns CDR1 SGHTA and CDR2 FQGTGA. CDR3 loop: CASSPGLGTDTQYF. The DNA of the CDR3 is TGTGCCAGCAGCCCGGGACTTGGCACAGATACGCAGTATTTT.

DNA for the CDR3: TGCGCCAGCAGCTCGACTAGCGGCCGCACAGATACGCAGTATTTT. This translates into CASSSTSGRTDTQYF. The chain is built from TRBV5-1 and TRBJ2-3, with 9 bases aligning to TRBD2. The CDR3 contains 15 residues. Germline CDR1 reads SGHRS; CDR2 reads YFSETQ. The V gene end was trimmed by 3 bases and the J gene end by 1 base; junction bases not matched to a gene: 3.

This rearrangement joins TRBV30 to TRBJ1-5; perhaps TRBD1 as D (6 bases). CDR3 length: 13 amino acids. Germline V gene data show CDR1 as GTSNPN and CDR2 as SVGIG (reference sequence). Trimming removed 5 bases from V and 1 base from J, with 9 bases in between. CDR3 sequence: CAWDTGSNQPQHF. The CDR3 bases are TGTGCCTGGGACACAGGGAGCAATCAGCCCCAGCATTTT.

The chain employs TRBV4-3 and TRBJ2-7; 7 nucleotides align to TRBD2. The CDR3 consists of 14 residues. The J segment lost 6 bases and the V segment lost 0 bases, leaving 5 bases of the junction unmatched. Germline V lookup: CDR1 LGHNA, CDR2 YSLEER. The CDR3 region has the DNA TGCGCCAGCAGCCAAGAATTTCCGGGGGGCGAGCAGTACTTC. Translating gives CASSQEFPGGEQYF.

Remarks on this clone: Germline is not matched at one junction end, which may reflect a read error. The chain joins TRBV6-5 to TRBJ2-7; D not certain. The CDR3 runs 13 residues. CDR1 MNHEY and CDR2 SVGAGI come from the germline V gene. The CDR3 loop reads CASCPTGGESQRF. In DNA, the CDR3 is TGTGCCAGCTGTCCCACGGGTGGCGAGTCCCAGCGCTTC.

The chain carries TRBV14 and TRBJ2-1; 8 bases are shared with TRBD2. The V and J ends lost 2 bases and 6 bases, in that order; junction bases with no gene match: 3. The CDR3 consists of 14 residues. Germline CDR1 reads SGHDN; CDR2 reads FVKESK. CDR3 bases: TGTGCCAGCAGCCAATGGCTAGCGGGCAATGAGCAGTTCTTC. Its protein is CASSQWLAGNEQFF.

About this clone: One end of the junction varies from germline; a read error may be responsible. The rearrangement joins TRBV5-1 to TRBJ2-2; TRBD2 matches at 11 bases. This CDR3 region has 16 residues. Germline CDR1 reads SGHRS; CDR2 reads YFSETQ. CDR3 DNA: TGCGCCAGCAGCCTTAGCGGGAGGGCGAACGCCGGGGAGCTGTTTTTT. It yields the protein CASSLSGRANAGELFF.

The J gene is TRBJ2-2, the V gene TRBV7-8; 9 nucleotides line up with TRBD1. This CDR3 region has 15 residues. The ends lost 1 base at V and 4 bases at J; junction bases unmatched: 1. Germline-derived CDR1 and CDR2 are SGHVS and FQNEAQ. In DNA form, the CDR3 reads TGTGCCAGCAGCTTAGTGGGACAGGGCACCGGGGAGCTGTTTTTT. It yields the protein CASSLVGQGTGELFF.

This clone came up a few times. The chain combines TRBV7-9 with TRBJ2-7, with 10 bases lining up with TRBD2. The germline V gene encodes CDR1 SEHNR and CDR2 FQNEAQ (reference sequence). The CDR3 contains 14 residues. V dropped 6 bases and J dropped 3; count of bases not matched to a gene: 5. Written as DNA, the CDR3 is TGTGCCAGCAGGGCTAGCGGGAGAAACTACGAGCAGTACTTC. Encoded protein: CASRASGRNYEQYF.

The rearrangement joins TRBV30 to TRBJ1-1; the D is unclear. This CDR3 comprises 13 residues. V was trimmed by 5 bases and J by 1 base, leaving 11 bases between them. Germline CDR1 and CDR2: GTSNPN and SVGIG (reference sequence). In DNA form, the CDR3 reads TGTGCCTGGTCCAGGCTAAGGAACACTGAAGCTTTCTTT. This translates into CAWSRLRNTEAFF.

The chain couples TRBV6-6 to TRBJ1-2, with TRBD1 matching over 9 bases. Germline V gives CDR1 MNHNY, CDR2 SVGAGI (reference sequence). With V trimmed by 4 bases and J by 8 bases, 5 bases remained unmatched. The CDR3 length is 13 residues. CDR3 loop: CASSSGQGWGYTF. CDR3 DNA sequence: TGTGCCAGCAGTTCCGGACAGGGGTGGGGCTACACCTTC.

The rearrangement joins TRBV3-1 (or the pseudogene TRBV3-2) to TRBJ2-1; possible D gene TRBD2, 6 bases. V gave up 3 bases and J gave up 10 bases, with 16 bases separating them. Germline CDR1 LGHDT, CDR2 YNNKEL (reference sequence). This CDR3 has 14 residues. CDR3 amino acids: CASSQGTPLGEQFF. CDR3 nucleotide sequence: TGTGCCAGCAGCCAGGGGACTCCCCTCGGAGAGCAGTTCTTC.

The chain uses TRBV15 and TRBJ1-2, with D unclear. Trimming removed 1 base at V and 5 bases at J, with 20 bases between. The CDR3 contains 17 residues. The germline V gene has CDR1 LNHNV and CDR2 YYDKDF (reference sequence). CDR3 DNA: TGTGCCACCAGCAGAGCGAGAAAAGCCGGGAGCGAGTATGGCTACACCTTC. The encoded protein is CATSRARKAGSEYGYTF.

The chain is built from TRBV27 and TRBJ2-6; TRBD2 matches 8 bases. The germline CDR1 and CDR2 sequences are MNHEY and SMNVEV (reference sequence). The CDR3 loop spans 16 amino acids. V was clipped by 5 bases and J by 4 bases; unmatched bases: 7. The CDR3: CASSGLAISGANVLTF. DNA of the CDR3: TGTGCCAGCAGTGGACTAGCAATCTCGGGGGCCAACGTCCTGACTTTC.

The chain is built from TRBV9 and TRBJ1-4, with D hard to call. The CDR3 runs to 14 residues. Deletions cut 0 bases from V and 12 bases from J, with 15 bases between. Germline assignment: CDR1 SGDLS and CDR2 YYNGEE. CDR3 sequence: CASSVGDGLGELFF. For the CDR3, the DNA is TGTGCCAGCAGCGTAGGGGATGGACTTGGGGAACTGTTTTTT.

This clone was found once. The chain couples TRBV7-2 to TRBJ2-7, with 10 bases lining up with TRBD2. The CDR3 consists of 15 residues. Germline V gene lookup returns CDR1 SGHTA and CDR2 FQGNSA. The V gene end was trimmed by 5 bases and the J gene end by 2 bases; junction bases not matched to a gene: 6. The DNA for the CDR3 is TGTGCCAGCAGCCGGACTAGCGGTTACGCCTACGAGCAGTACTTC. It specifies CASSRTSGYAYEQYF.

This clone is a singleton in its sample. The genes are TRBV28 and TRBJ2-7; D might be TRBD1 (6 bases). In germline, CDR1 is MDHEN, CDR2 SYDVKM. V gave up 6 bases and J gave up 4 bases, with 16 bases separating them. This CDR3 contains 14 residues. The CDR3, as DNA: TGTGCCAGCAGCCCCGCCCGGACAGAATACGAGCAGTACTTC. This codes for CASSPARTEYEQYF.

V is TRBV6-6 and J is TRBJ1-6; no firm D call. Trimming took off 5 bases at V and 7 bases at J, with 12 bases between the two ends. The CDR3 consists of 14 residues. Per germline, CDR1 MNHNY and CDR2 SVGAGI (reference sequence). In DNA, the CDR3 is TGTGCCAGCAGTCCCCTCGGGGTCAATTCACCCCTCCACTTT. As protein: CASSPLGVNSPLHF.

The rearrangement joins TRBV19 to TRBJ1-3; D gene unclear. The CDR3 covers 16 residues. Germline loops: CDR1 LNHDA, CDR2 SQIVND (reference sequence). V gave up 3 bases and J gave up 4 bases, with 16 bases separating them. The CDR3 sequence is CASSIPTGDNGNTIYF. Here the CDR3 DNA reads TGTGCCAGTAGTATTCCTACCGGGGATAACGGAAACACCATATATTTT.

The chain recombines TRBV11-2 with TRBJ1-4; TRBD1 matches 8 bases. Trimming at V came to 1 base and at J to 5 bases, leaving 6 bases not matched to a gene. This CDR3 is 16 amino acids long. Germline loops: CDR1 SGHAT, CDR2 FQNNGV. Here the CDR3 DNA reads TGTGCCAGCAGCTTAGGGACAGGGCGGAGCAATGAAAAACTGTTTTTT. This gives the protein CASSLGTGRSNEKLFF.

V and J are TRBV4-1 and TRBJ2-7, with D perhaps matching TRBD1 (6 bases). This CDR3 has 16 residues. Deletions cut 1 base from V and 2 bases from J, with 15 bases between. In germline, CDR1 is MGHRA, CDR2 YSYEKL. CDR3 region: CASSQGPGDRTYEQYF. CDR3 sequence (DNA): TGCGCCAGCAGCCAAGGTCCGGGCGACAGGACCTACGAGCAGTACTTC.

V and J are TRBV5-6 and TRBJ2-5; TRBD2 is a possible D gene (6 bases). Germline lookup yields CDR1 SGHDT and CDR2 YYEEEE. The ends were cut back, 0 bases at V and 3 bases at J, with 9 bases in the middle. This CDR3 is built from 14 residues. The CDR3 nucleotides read TGTGCCAGCAGCTTGGGTCCGGGAGAAGAGACCCAGTACTTC. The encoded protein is CASSLGPGEETQYF.

The CDR3 coding sequence is TGTGCCAGCAGCTTCTTCGACACTGAAGCTTTCTTT. It yields the protein CASSFFDTEAFF. The chain is built from TRBV5-6 and TRBJ1-1; D call uncertain. Trimming removed 2 bases from V and 3 bases from J, with 5 bases in between. The CDR3 loop spans 12 amino acids. Germline V gene lookup returns CDR1 SGHDT and CDR2 YYEEEE.

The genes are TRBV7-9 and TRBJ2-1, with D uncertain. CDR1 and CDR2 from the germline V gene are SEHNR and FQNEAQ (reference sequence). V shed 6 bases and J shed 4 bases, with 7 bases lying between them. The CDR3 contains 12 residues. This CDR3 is CASSSEYNEQFF. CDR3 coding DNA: TGTGCCAGCAGTTCAGAATACAATGAGCAGTTCTTC.